One and the same sample provided the 19 T cell receptor beta chains below, sequenced in a study of blood T cell repertoires in COVID-19. Using immunoSEQ multiplex PCR, the repertoire was profiled, and TCRdb retains in-frame clones only, with some absent. The sample yields tens of thousands of clones, about 90% seen once. What was sequenced was peripheral blood. The receptors stem from a man in his forties or fifties with active COVID-19.

This chain uses TRBV5-1 with TRBJ2-1, with 7 positions matching TRBD1. The CDR3 is made up of 15 amino acids. In germline, CDR1 is SGHRS, CDR2 YFSETQ. Trimming cost V 2 bases and J 8 bases; bases outside gene matches: 10. CDR3 nucleotides: TGCGCCAGCAGCTTCGGTCAGGGGGTCGGCGATGAGCAGTTCTTC. Translation: CASSFGQGVGDEQFF.

V and J are TRBV6-6 and TRBJ2-3; 8 positions agree with TRBD1. CDR1 MNHNY and CDR2 SVGAGI come from the germline V gene (reference sequence). The length of the CDR3 is 17 residues. J gave up 3 bases and V 5 bases, and 13 bases lay outside the gene matches. Here the CDR3 reads CASSLRSTGARTDTQYF. CDR3 bases: TGTGCCAGCAGTCTACGGTCGACAGGGGCGAGGACAGATACGCAGTATTTT.

This clone was seen more than once but under ten times. The genes are TRBV23-1 and TRBJ2-7; D might be TRBD2 (6 bases). TRBV23-1 is labeled an ORF, and its function is uncertain. V dropped 7 bases and J dropped 6 bases, with 7 bases sitting between them. This CDR3 contains 10 residues. The DNA of the CDR3 is TGCGCCAGCATCGGGGGCGAGCAGTACTTC. It codes for CASIGGEQYF.

The rearrangement uses TRBV7-2 and TRBJ2-1, with 9 bases fitting TRBD2. The CDR3 is 17 residues long. With 2 bases clipped from V and 7 bases from J, the junction kept 12 bases outside the gene matches. Germline-derived CDR1 and CDR2 are SGHTA and FQGNSA. The CDR3 region is CASSLLAGGGRVNEQFF. CDR3 DNA sequence: TGTGCCAGCAGCTTATTAGCCGGGGGCGGGAGGGTAAATGAGCAGTTCTTC.

This chain uses TRBV4-3 with TRBJ2-3; TRBD2 is a possible D gene (6 bases). CDR3 length: 15 amino acids. The V gene's germline CDR1 is LGHNA and CDR2 YSLEER. V was trimmed by 3 bases and J by 0 bases, leaving 10 bases between them. CDR3: CASSHEGTSTDTQYF. The CDR3, as DNA: TGCGCCAGCAGCCATGAGGGGACTAGCACAGATACGCAGTATTTT.

This chain connects TRBV18 to TRBJ2-7, with 7 bases identical to TRBD1. CDR3 length: 14 residues. Losses at the gene ends were 3 bases for V and 2 bases for J; bases not matched to a gene: 4. Germline CDR1 KGHSH, CDR2 LQKENI. The CDR3 loop reads CASSPGTEPYEQYF. In nucleotides, the CDR3 is TGTGCCAGCTCACCCGGGACAGAGCCCTACGAGCAGTACTTC.

The chain uses TRBV6-5 and TRBJ2-5; TRBD2 is a possible D gene (6 bases). V lost 0 bases, J lost 7 bases, and 12 bases lay in between. Germline V gives CDR1 MNHEY, CDR2 SVGAGI. The CDR3 runs to 14 residues. The CDR3: CASSYSAGGATQYF. For the CDR3, the DNA is TGTGCCAGCAGTTACTCCGCGGGCGGGGCGACCCAGTACTTC.

The CDR3 spells CAISESGGNYEQYF. CDR3 nucleotide sequence: TGTGCCATCAGTGAGTCGGGAGGGAACTACGAGCAGTACTTC. This chain connects TRBV10-3 to TRBJ2-7, with 7 nucleotides matching TRBD2. Germline V lookup: CDR1 ENHRY, CDR2 SYGVKD. The CDR3 is 14 amino acids. V shed 0 bases, J shed 3 bases, and the junction held 2 bases outside the gene matches.

The chain has TRBV18 and TRBJ2-4; 7 bases are shared with TRBD1. V shed 3 bases and J 4 bases; nucleotides not matched to a gene: 3. Germline V gene sequence: CDR1 KGHSH, CDR2 LQKENI. The CDR3 loop spans 14 amino acids. The CDR3 loop reads CASSPPGQKNIQYF. Written as DNA, the CDR3 is TGTGCCAGCTCACCTCCGGGACAGAAAAACATTCAGTACTTC.

This chain connects TRBV7-6 to TRBJ1-1, with unresolved D. CDR3 length equals 14 residues. Trimming pared 0 bases from V and 1 base from J, leaving 6 bases between. CDR1 is SGHVS, CDR2 FNYEAQ, per germline. The CDR3 region is CASSLARENTEAFF. The CDR3 DNA reads TGTGCCAGCAGCTTAGCGCGGGAGAACACTGAAGCTTTCTTT.

V gene TRBV11-2 combines with J gene TRBJ2-3; 12 bases fit TRBD2. The CDR3 totals 16 residues. Germline CDR1 is SGHAT and CDR2 is FQNNGV. V shed 1 base and J 2 bases; nucleotides not matched to a gene: 1. Here the CDR3 DNA reads TGTGCCAGCAGCTTAGGGACTAGCGGGACCACAGATACGCAGTATTTT. It codes for CASSLGTSGTTDTQYF.

The CDR3 sequence: CASSSSGGNTDTQYF. CDR3 DNA: TGTGCCAGCTCCTCTAGCGGGGGGAACACAGATACGCAGTATTTT. The J gene is TRBJ2-3, the V gene TRBV2; 11 bases map to TRBD2. In germline, CDR1 is SNHLY, CDR2 FYNNEI. J lost 2 bases, V lost 8 bases, and 6 bases had no gene match. CDR3 length: 15 amino acids.

The DNA of the CDR3 is TGTGCCAGCAGCGTCGCCAGAATTGTGACTGAAGCTTTCTTT. Its protein is CASSVARIVTEAFF. The gene calls are TRBV9 and TRBJ1-1; the D is unclear. Trimming took 2 bases from V and 5 from J, leaving 13 bases between them. This CDR3 spans 14 amino acids. Germline lookup yields CDR1 SGDLS and CDR2 YYNGEE.

The chain has TRBV7-2 and TRBJ2-7; tentative D call: TRBD2 (5 bases). With 3 bases removed from V and 0 bases from J, the gap between germline ends came to 9 bases. CDR1 is SGHTA and CDR2 is FQGNSA in the germline V gene. The CDR3 runs 14 residues. The CDR3 reads CASSFTEASYEQYF. The CDR3 DNA reads TGTGCCAGCAGCTTTACGGAGGCCTCCTACGAGCAGTACTTC.

CDR3 amino acids: CASSRSARGETQYF. The CDR3 DNA follows: TGTGCCAGCAGCCGCTCGGCCCGAGGAGAGACCCAGTACTTC. The chain is built from TRBV6-5 and TRBJ2-5; D remains ambiguous. The CDR3 is made up of 14 amino acids. Germline CDR1 and CDR2: MNHEY and SVGAGI. The V and J ends lost 6 bases and 4 bases respectively, with 15 bases between them.

The J gene is TRBJ2-3, the V gene TRBV9; D unresolved. This CDR3 comprises 14 residues. Trimming cost V 1 base and J 1 base, with 7 bases left between them. Germline V gene data show CDR1 as SGDLS and CDR2 as YYNGEE. The chain's CDR3 is CASSVSTRTDTQYF. CDR3 in DNA: TGTGCCAGCAGCGTAAGTACACGCACAGATACGCAGTATTTT.

V gene TRBV19 combines with J gene TRBJ2-2; TRBD1 aligns across 12 bases. Germline assignment: CDR1 LNHDA and CDR2 SQIVND (reference sequence). Trimming cost V 6 bases and J 4 bases; bases outside gene matches: 6. There are 16 residues in the CDR3. This chain's CDR3 is CASRRDRGLITGELFF. For the CDR3, the DNA is TGTGCCAGTAGAAGGGACAGGGGGCTAATCACCGGGGAGCTGTTTTTT. The full variable domain, in which reference TRBV19 and TRBJ2-2 provide the parts outside the CDR3, is DGGITQSPKYLFRKEGQNVTLSCEQNLNHDAMYWYRQDPGQGLRLIYYSQIVNDFQKGDIAEGYSVSREKKESFPLTVTSAQKNPTAFYLCASRRDRGLITGELFFGEGSRLTVL.

The chain recombines TRBV3-1 (or the pseudogene TRBV3-2) with TRBJ1-1; D perhaps matches TRBD1 (6 bases). The CDR3 has 15 residues. In germline, CDR1 is LGHDT, CDR2 YNNKEL (reference sequence). Trimming took 0 bases from V and 0 from J, leaving 8 bases between them. The CDR3 bases are TGTGCCAGCAGCCAAGAAGACAGGTTGAACACTGAAGCTTTCTTT. Its protein is CASSQEDRLNTEAFF.

The gene calls are TRBV15 and TRBJ2-5, with 9 bases fitting TRBD1. Trimming at V came to 3 bases and at J to 5 bases, leaving 10 bases not matched to a gene. This CDR3 is built from 16 residues. Germline V gene data show CDR1 as LNHNV and CDR2 as YYDKDF (reference sequence). The CDR3 bases are TGTGCCACCAGCAGCCGGGGACAGGGTCTCGTGGAGACCCAGTACTTC. The encoded protein is CATSSRGQGLVETQYF.